The 26 T cell receptor beta chains listed next were all sequenced from one sample in a study of cytomegalovirus exposure and HLA in healthy donors. In the PCR, 60 Vbeta and 13 Jbeta primers were used. Method: immunoSEQ multiplex PCR; TCRdb's copy keeps in-frame clones and lacks some. The sample carries under 250,000 clones, over 70% recorded once. The sequencing input was PBMCs. The receptors derive from a boy aged 2-9 years in good health and CMV-seronegative.

This chain links TRBV6-5 with TRBJ2-7, with D possibly TRBD1 on 6 matching bases. Trimming shortened V by 5 bases and J by 3 bases, and 14 bases separated the two germline ends. CDR1 is MNHEY and CDR2 is SVGAGI in the germline V gene. There are 14 residues in the CDR3. The CDR3 nucleotides read TGTGCCAGCAGTGAGACAGGAACTAACTACGAGCAGTACTTC. Its translation is CASSETGTNYEQYF.

The chain employs TRBV25-1 and TRBJ2-7, with D possibly being TRBD1 (5 bases). V shed 6 bases and J shed 2 bases, with 8 bases lying between them. Germline V gene data show CDR1 as MGHDK and CDR2 as SYGVNS. This CDR3 is 12 amino acids long. DNA of the CDR3: TGTGCCAGCAGGATGGACACCTACGAGCAGTACTTC. Protein product: CASRMDTYEQYF.

J is TRBJ2-1 and V is TRBV27; 9 bases agree with TRBD1. V was clipped by 5 bases and J by 1 base; unmatched bases: 6. This CDR3 is 16 amino acids long. The germline gives CDR1 MNHEY, CDR2 SMNVEV (reference sequence). The CDR3 sequence is CASSVLQGASYNEQFF. In nucleotides, the CDR3 is TGTGCCAGCAGTGTGTTACAGGGGGCTTCCTACAATGAGCAGTTCTTC.

J is TRBJ1-2 and V is TRBV5-4, with D possibly TRBD1 on 5 matching bases. Germline CDR1 SGHNT, CDR2 YYREEE (reference sequence). CDR3 length: 15 amino acids. Trimming pared 4 bases from V and 0 bases from J, leaving 13 bases between. This CDR3 reads CASSPGGGANYGYTF. CDR3 nucleotides: TGTGCCAGCAGCCCCGGGGGGGGAGCTAACTATGGCTACACCTTC. The variable domain in full, completed from reference TRBV5-4 and TRBJ1-2, reads ETGVTQSPTHLIKTRGQQVTLRCSSQSGHNTVSWYQQALGQGPQFIFQYYREEENGRGNFPPRFSGLQFPNYSSELNVNALELDDSALYLCASSPGGGANYGYTFGSGTRLTVV.

This rearrangement joins TRBV6-1 to TRBJ1-2; TRBD1 might be the D (5 bases). Germline CDR1 MNHNS, CDR2 SASEGT. The V and J ends lost 2 bases and 1 base respectively, with 23 bases between them. CDR3 length equals 19 residues. The CDR3 here is CASSELGGRRTAGNYGYTF. The CDR3 region has the DNA TGTGCCAGCAGTGAATTGGGGGGGAGACGGACGGCCGGTAACTATGGCTACACCTTC.

The J gene is TRBJ2-1, the V gene TRBV30, with D uncertain. Germline V gene lookup returns CDR1 GTSNPN and CDR2 SVGIG (reference sequence). CDR3 length: 14 residues. V gave up 0 bases and J gave up 10 bases, with 16 bases separating them. The CDR3 here is CAWSVLVQQVEQFF. DNA for the CDR3: TGTGCCTGGAGTGTACTGGTCCAGCAGGTAGAGCAGTTCTTC.

The genes are TRBV29-1 and TRBJ2-3; D unresolved. Germline V gene sequence: CDR1 SQVTM, CDR2 ANQGSEA. CDR3 length: 11 amino acids. Trimming cost V 6 bases and J 7 bases, with 11 bases left between them. The CDR3 bases are TGCAGCGTCACCTCCCAGAATACGCAGTATTTT. Amino acids: CSVTSQNTQYF.

V usage is TRBV5-6 and J usage is TRBJ2-7; TRBD2 might be the D (5 bases). The CDR3 has 14 amino acids. Germline CDR1 reads SGHDT; CDR2 reads YYEEEE. Trimming took off 3 bases at V and 0 bases at J, with 10 bases between the two ends. CDR3 sequence: CASSSLAGSYEQYF. The CDR3 coding sequence is TGTGCCAGCAGCTCCCTTGCGGGCTCCTACGAGCAGTACTTC.

The genes are TRBV7-9 and TRBJ2-2, with 7 bases lining up with TRBD2. The trim removed 1 base at V and 6 bases at J, leaving 8 bases unmatched. The CDR3 runs 16 residues. From germline, CDR1 is SEHNR and CDR2 FQNEAQ (reference sequence). The CDR3 is CASSLDVPSGPGELFF. The CDR3 DNA is TGTGCCAGCAGCTTAGACGTGCCTAGCGGTCCCGGGGAGCTGTTTTTT.

The rearrangement joins TRBV11-2 to TRBJ2-3; D is ambiguous. There are 16 residues in the CDR3. V was clipped by 1 base and J by 4 bases, with 15 bases between them. Germline values: CDR1 SGHAT, CDR2 FQNNGV. This CDR3 is CASSLGTSLLADTQYF. CDR3 in DNA: TGTGCCAGCAGCTTAGGAACATCTCTGCTCGCAGATACGCAGTATTTT.

The chain uses TRBV9 and TRBJ2-1; 8 bases line up with TRBD2. Germline V gene sequence: CDR1 SGDLS, CDR2 YYNGEE. Trimming took 0 bases from V and 3 from J; bases not matched to a gene: 8. The CDR3 totals 17 residues. This CDR3 is CASSVGAAGGGYNEQFF. The CDR3 DNA reads as TGTGCCAGCAGCGTAGGAGCTGCGGGGGGCGGCTACAATGAGCAGTTCTTC.

This chain uses TRBV7-9 with TRBJ2-5; D is unclear. The J call may not be correct, given that the DNA end is closer to TRBJ2-7. The length of the CDR3 is 12 residues. Germline-derived CDR1 and CDR2 are SEHNR and FQNEAQ (reference sequence). The CDR3 spells CASSFVPYEQYF. In DNA, the CDR3 is TGTGCCAGCAGCTTTGTCCCCTACGAGCAGTACTTC.

The rearrangement joins TRBV28 to TRBJ2-3, with 11 nucleotides matching TRBD1. V shed 7 bases, J shed 5 bases, and the junction held 5 bases outside the gene matches. CDR1 and CDR2 (germline): MDHEN, SYDVKM. There are 14 residues in the CDR3. The CDR3 bases are TGTGCCAGCACCGGACAGGGGGCTGGAGATACGCAGTATTTT. Its translation: CASTGQGAGDTQYF.

The J gene is TRBJ1-2, the V gene TRBV4-1; no definite D call. CDR1 is MGHRA, CDR2 YSYEKL, per germline. Between the trimmed V and J ends, which lost 0 bases and 4 bases, there was a span of 12 bases. This CDR3 contains 15 residues. CDR3 sequence reads: CASSQDWAGVYGYTF. CDR3 nucleotide sequence: TGCGCCAGCAGCCAAGATTGGGCCGGGGTCTATGGCTACACCTTC.

CDR3 in amino acids: CASSLGDSRNTIYF. The CDR3 DNA reads TGTGCCAGCAGCTTGGGGGACAGCAGAAACACCATATATTTT. The chain links TRBV5-5 to TRBJ1-3; 7 bases line up with TRBD1. The CDR3 consists of 14 residues. Germline CDR1 reads SGHKS; CDR2 reads YYEKEE (reference sequence). Trimming removed 0 bases from V and 5 bases from J; junction bases left unmatched: 2. The whole variable domain, remainder taken from reference TRBV5-5 and TRBJ1-3, is DAGVTQSPTHLIKTRGQQVTLRCSPISGHKSVSWYQQVLGQGPQFIFQYYEKEERGRGNFPDRFSARQFPNYSSELNVNALLLGDSALYLCASSLGDSRNTIYFGEGSWLTVV.

V is TRBV6-1 and J is TRBJ2-2; 9 bases are shared with TRBD2. Germline CDR1 MNHNS, CDR2 SASEGT. The CDR3 contains 15 residues. V was clipped by 7 bases and J by 6 bases; unmatched bases: 9. The CDR3: CASKGGLAGPGELFF. CDR3 DNA sequence: TGTGCCAGCAAAGGGGGGCTAGCGGGGCCCGGGGAGCTGTTTTTT.

The chain has TRBV11-2 and TRBJ1-3; 7 bases map to TRBD1. V lost 5 bases and J lost 3; bases outside the gene matches: 7. Germline V CDR1 and CDR2: SGHAT, FQNNGV. The CDR3 sequence is 15 residues long. CDR3 residues: CASSHRDSDGNTIYF. Here the CDR3 DNA reads TGTGCCAGCAGCCATCGGGACAGCGATGGAAACACCATATATTTT.

The chain has TRBV7-6 and TRBJ1-1, with 9 bases identical to TRBD1. V was pared by 5 bases and J by 6 bases, with 10 bases of the junction left unmatched. CDR1 SGHVS and CDR2 FNYEAQ come from the germline V gene. This CDR3 spans 15 amino acids. In DNA, the CDR3 is TGTGCCAGCAGCAAAAGAACAGGGGGCGACGCTGAAGCTTTCTTT. As protein: CASSKRTGGDAEAFF.

The chain couples TRBV4-1 to TRBJ2-5; D perhaps matches TRBD2 (6 bases). The DNA end lines up better with TRBJ2-7; the J call may be wrong. This CDR3 has 14 amino acids. CDR1 and CDR2 from the germline V gene are MGHRA and YSYEKL. CDR3 bases: TGCGCCAGCAGCCTCGCCCGGGGGATCGACGAGCAGTACTTC. It specifies CASSLARGIDEQYF.

J is TRBJ2-5 and V is TRBV6-5, with D possibly TRBD1 on 6 matching bases. The J call may be wrong; the DNA end is better matched by TRBJ2-7. Germline CDR1 MNHEY, CDR2 SVGAGI. The CDR3 has 13 residues. CDR3 nucleotides: TGTGCCAGCAGTTACACCCAGGGGTACGAGCAGTACTTC. Translation: CASSYTQGYEQYF.

The rearrangement uses TRBV6-6 and TRBJ2-7; TRBD2 agrees at 11 bases. The CDR3 totals 15 residues. Germline CDR1 is MNHNY and CDR2 is SVGAGI (reference sequence). V lost 6 bases to trimming and J lost 2 bases; unmatched junction nucleotides: 6. The CDR3, as DNA: TGTGCCAGCAGACCCGGGACTAGCGGTCCCTACGAGCAGTACTTC. This translates into CASRPGTSGPYEQYF.

The gene calls are TRBV30 and TRBJ2-7; D perhaps matches TRBD1 (6 bases). V dropped 5 bases and J dropped 6 bases, with 14 bases sitting between them. Germline CDR1 reads GTSNPN; CDR2 reads SVGIG (reference sequence). This CDR3 is built from 12 residues. The CDR3 coding sequence is TGTGCCTGGGGAGACAGGACCGTCGAGCAGTACTTC. Amino acid sequence: CAWGDRTVEQYF.

The chain joins TRBV27 to TRBJ1-2; D unresolved. Trimming removed 3 bases at V and 8 bases at J, with 10 bases between. Per the germline V gene, CDR1 is MNHEY and CDR2 is SMNVEV (reference sequence). CDR3 size: 12 residues. The CDR3 region is CASSLPVAGYTF. The CDR3 DNA reads TGTGCCAGCAGTTTGCCCGTGGCCGGCTACACCTTC.

J is TRBJ1-5 and V is TRBV15; the D is unclear. V was shortened by 2 bases and J by 2 bases, with 10 bases between the two germline ends. Germline CDR1 is LNHNV and CDR2 is YYDKDF (reference sequence). The CDR3 totals 15 residues. The CDR3: CATSRTPERNQPQHF. The CDR3 DNA reads as TGTGCCACCAGCAGAACTCCGGAGCGCAATCAGCCCCAGCATTTT.

The rearrangement links TRBV13 to TRBJ2-7; TRBD2 might be the D (6 bases). V lost 3 bases to trimming and J lost 5 bases, with 14 bases between them. CDR3 length: 14 residues. Germline V lookup: CDR1 PRHDT, CDR2 FYEKMQ (reference sequence). The CDR3 DNA reads as TGTGCCAGCAGCTTGCGCGGGACGCGCGACGAGCAGTACTTC. This gives the protein CASSLRGTRDEQYF.

The chain couples TRBV30 to TRBJ1-4; D not resolved. V lost 5 bases to trimming and J lost 7 bases, with 17 bases between them. From germline, CDR1 is GTSNPN and CDR2 SVGIG (reference sequence). The CDR3 spans 14 residues. CDR3 bases: TGTGCCTGGTGGGCCGGGGTTGTAGGTGAAAAACTGTTTTTT. Encoded protein: CAWWAGVVGEKLFF.